This T cell receptor beta chain emerged from a study of blood T cell repertoires in COVID-19. About the research overall: Italy, Spain and the United States were the sources of the convalescent and acute COVID-19 samples.

Repertoires were generated with immunoSEQ multiplex PCR, while TCRdb's copy carries only in-frame clones and drops some. The sample includes roughly 20,000 clones, around 89% of them seen just once. Looked up from germline, CDR1 is ENHRY and CDR2 is SYGVKD. CDR3 length: 15 amino acids. The J segment lost 3 bases and the V segment lost 11 bases, leaving 14 bases of the junction unmatched. The source material was peripheral blood. The chain carries TRBV10-3 and TRBJ2-5; 8 bases agree with TRBD1. The receptor's source is a human donor with active COVID-19. The donor label of this sample is uncertain. CDR3 sequence: CAPRGRDRGKETQYF. The CDR3, as DNA: TGTGCCCCCAGGGGGCGCGACAGGGGAAAAGAGACCCAGTACTTC.